This T cell receptor beta chain was sequenced for a study of T-cell memory formation after mild COVID-19. General observations from the study: Second-wave clones with a day 37 peak had unconfirmed SARS-CoV-2 specificity.

The CDR3 is 18 amino acids. The V gene end was trimmed by 3 bases and the J gene end by 5 bases; junction bases not matched to a gene: 7. This clonotype was observed many times. Its antigen is as yet unknown. In TCRdb, the 5' RACE reads were re-called with MiXCR into one record per CDR3 protein. The repertoire consists of about 140,000 distinct CDR3 sequences, with about 5.7% occurring once and the leading ten covering 2% to 2.5%. Sample: PBMCs or a T cell subset sorted from them (not recorded which). This receptor was obtained from an adult woman who had mild COVID-19 (a few samples of this study predate the infection). Cell type and time point are not known. The chain employs TRBV12-3 or TRBV12-4 and TRBJ2-1; 16 bases line up with TRBD2. CDR3 bases: TGTGCCAGCAGTTTTGGGACTAGCGGGGGGGCCGGCAACAATGAGCAGTTCTTC. Translating gives CASSFGTSGGAGNNEQFF.